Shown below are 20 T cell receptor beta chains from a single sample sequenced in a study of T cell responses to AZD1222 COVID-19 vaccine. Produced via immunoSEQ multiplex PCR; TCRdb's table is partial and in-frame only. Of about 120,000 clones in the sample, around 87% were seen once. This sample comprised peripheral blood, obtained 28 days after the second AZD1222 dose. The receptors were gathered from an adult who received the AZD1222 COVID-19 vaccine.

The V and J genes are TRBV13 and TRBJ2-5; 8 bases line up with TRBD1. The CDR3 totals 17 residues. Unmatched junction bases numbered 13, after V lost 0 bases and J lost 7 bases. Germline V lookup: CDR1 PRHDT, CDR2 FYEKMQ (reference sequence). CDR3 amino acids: CASSLGFRQGSGATQYF. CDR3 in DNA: TGTGCCAGCAGCTTAGGTTTCCGACAGGGGTCGGGTGCGACCCAGTACTTC.

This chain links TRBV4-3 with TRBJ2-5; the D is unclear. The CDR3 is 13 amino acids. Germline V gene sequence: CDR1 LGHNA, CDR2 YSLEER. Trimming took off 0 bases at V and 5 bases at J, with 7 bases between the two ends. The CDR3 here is CASSQETKETQYF. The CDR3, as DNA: TGCGCCAGCAGCCAAGAGACAAAGGAGACCCAGTACTTC.

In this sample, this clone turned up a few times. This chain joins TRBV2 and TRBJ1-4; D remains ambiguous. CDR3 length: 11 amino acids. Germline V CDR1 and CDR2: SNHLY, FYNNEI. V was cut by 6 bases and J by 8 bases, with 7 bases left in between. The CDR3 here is CASRLGEKLFF. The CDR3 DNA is TGTGCCAGCAGACTAGGAGAAAAACTGTTTTTT.

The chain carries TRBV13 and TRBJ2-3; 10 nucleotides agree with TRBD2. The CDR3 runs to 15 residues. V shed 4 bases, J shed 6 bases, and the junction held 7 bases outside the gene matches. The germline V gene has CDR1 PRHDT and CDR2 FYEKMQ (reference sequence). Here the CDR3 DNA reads TGTGCCAGCAGCTATCGTATTAGCGGGGGGGATACGCAGTATTTT. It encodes CASSYRISGGDTQYF.

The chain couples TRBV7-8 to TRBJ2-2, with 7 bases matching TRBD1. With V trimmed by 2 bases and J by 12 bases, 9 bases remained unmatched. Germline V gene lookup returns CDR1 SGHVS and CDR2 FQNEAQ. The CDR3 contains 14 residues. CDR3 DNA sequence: TGTGCCAGCAGCTTAAGGGACAGCTACGAGCAGCTGTTTTTT. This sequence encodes CASSLRDSYEQLFF.

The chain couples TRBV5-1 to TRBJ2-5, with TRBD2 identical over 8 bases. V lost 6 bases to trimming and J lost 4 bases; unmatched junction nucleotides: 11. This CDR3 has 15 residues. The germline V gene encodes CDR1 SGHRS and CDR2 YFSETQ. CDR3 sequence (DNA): TGCGCCAGCACTGGGAGCAGCGGGGGACCAGAGACCCAGTACTTC. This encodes CASTGSSGGPETQYF.

The CDR3 sequence is CASTGMWSQHF. The CDR3 bases are TGTGCCAGTACGGGTATGTGGTCCCAGCATTTT. V and J are TRBV19 and TRBJ1-5; D not resolved. The germline V gene encodes CDR1 LNHDA and CDR2 SQIVND (reference sequence). This CDR3 comprises 11 residues. V lost 7 bases to trimming and J lost 11 bases, with 12 bases between them.

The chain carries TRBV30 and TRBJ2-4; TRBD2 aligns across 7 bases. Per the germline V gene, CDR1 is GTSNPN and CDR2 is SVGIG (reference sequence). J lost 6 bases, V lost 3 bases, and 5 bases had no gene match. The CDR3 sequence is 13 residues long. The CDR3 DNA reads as TGTGCCTGGAGATCGGGGGGTGGAAACATTCAGTACTTC. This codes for CAWRSGGGNIQYF.

The CDR3 is CASSDPRGTSGGVDEQFF. CDR3 coding DNA: TGTGCCAGCAGCGACCCCCGAGGGACTAGCGGGGGGGTGGATGAGCAGTTCTTC. The V and J genes are TRBV9 and TRBJ2-1, with TRBD2 matching over 16 bases. Germline CDR1 SGDLS, CDR2 YYNGEE. The CDR3 loop spans 18 amino acids. V lost 3 bases, J lost 8 bases, and 11 bases stayed unmatched.

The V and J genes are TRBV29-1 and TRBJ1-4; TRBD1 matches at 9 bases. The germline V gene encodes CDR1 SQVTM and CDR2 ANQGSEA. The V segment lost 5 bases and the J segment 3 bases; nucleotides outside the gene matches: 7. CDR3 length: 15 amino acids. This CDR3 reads CSVRGTGRSNEKLFF. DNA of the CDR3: TGCAGCGTTCGGGGGACAGGGAGGTCTAATGAAAAACTGTTTTTT.

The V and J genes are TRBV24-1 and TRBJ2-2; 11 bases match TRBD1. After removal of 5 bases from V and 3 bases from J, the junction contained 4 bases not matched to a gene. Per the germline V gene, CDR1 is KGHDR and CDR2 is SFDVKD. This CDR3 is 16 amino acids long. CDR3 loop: CATSVQDRGHTGELFF. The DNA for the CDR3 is TGTGCCACCAGTGTCCAGGACAGGGGGCACACCGGGGAGCTGTTTTTT.

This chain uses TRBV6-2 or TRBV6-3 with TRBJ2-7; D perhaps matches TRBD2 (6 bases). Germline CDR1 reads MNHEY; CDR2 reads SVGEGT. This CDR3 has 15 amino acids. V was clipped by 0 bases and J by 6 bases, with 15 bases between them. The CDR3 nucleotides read TGTGCCAGCAGTTACTCAGGCCCCTGGGGAGGCGAGCAGTACTTC. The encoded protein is CASSYSGPWGGEQYF.

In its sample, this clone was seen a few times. In DNA, the CDR3 is TGTGCCAGCTCACCCGATGCGGGGGGAAACATTCAGTACTTC. Its translation: CASSPDAGGNIQYF. The chain carries TRBV18 and TRBJ2-4; 8 nucleotides agree with TRBD2. Germline CDR1 KGHSH, CDR2 LQKENI. V was pared by 3 bases and J by 6 bases, with 4 bases of the junction left unmatched. This CDR3 has 14 amino acids. Full variable domain (rest looked up from reference TRBV18 and TRBJ2-4): NAGVMQNPRHLVRRRGQEARLRCSPMKGHSHVYWYRQLPEEGLKFMVYLQKENIIDESGMPKERFSAEFPKEGPSILRIQQVVRGDSAAYFCASSPDAGGNIQYFGAGTRLSVL.

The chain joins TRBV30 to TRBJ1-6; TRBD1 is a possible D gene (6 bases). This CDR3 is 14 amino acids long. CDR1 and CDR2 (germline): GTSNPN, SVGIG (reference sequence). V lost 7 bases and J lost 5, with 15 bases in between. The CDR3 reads CASTGSLNNSPLHF. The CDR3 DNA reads TGTGCCTCCACAGGGAGCTTAAATAATTCACCCCTCCACTTT. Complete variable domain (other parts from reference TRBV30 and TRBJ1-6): SQTIHQWPATLVQPVGSPLSLECTVEGTSNPNLYWYRQAAGRGLQLLFYSVGIGQISSEVPQNLSASRPQDRQFILSSKKLLLSDSGFYLCASTGSLNNSPLHFGNGTRLTVT.

Here the CDR3 reads CASKPNGLAGDTQYF. For the CDR3, the DNA is TGTGCCAGCAAACCCAACGGACTAGCGGGGGATACGCAGTATTTT. The chain combines TRBV18 with TRBJ2-3; TRBD2 agrees at 12 bases. CDR3 length: 15 amino acids. CDR1 and CDR2 from the germline V gene are KGHSH and LQKENI. Trimming removed 8 bases from V and 6 bases from J; junction bases left unmatched: 9.

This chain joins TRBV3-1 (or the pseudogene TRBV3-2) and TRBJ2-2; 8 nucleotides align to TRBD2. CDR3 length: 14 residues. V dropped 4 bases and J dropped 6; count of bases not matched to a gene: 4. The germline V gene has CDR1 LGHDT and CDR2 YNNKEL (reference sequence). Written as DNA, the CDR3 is TGTGCCAGCAGCCCCACGGGGGGGTCCGGGGAGCTGTTTTTT. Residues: CASSPTGGSGELFF.

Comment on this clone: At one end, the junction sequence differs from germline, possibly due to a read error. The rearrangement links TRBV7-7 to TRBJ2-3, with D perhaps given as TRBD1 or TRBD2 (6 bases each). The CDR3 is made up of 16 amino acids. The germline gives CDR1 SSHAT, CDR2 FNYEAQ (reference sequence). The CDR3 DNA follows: TGTGCTAGCAGCTTAGGTTATGGGGGGCGCACAGATACGCAGTATTTT. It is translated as CASSLGYGGRTDTQYF.

The CDR3 is CASSPPDRTTYEQYF. The CDR3 nucleotides read TGTGCCAGCAGCCCCCCGGACAGGACCACCTACGAGCAGTACTTC. V and J are TRBV7-9 and TRBJ2-7, with 7 bases that match TRBD1. V shed 5 bases and J 2 bases; nucleotides not matched to a gene: 9. The CDR3 is made up of 15 amino acids. Germline V lookup: CDR1 SEHNR, CDR2 FQNEAQ (reference sequence).

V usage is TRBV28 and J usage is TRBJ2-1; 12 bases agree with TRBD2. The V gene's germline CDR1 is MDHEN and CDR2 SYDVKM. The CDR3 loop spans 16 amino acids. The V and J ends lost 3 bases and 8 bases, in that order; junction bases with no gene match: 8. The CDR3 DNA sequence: TGTGCCAGCAGTTTTCTGCTAGCGGGGGGGCAATATGAGCAGTTCTTC. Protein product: CASSFLLAGGQYEQFF.

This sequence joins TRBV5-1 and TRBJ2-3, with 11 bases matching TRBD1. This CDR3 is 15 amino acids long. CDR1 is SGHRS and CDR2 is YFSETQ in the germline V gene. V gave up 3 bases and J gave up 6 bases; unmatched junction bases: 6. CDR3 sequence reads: CASSSRTGGGDTQYF. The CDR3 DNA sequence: TGCGCCAGCAGCTCACGGACAGGGGGCGGCGATACGCAGTATTTT.